This TCR beta chain was captured in a study of shared clonotypes between healthy human individuals (dated by TCRdb to 2018 to 2021). Regarding the research as a whole: The cohort comprised a couple of women and a few men aged 18 to 49 years. To increase sequencing depth and limit assay-specific biases, TCR repertoire library preparation and sequencing were carried out by different laboratories using diverse techniques. Blood TCR repertoires of about 5 healthy adults were deeply sequenced to estimate repertoire size and the extent of clonotype sharing between individuals. For each donor, three plates each were used for CD4 naive and CD4 memory, two plates were used for CD8 naive, and one plate was used for CD8 memory. Each donor's leukapheresis produced roughly between roughly 0.9 and 8.9 billion PBMCs.

Study-level results and caveats: Approximately 5% of naive CD4, 3.5% of naive CD8, about 2.1% of memory CD4, and about 0.4% of memory CD8 clonotypes were shared across a few donors. The genetic and exposure-history diversity represented was limited by the small number of donors. Incomplete sequencing was indicated by rarefaction of sorted-subset datasets, despite the large sequencing depth. Only blood was sampled, and tissue TCR repertoires likely differ from those in blood. Larger estimated clonotype richness was generally found for naive subsets than for memory subsets. Compared with non-shared clonotypes, the clonotypes found in all four sorted-subset donors had higher generation probabilities. Based on pairwise subsampling, the degree of clonotype sharing among donors was expected to be affected by sequencing depth.

Using the deep immunoSEQ assay, TCR CDR3 regions were amplified from genomic DNA by multiplex PCR. Genomic DNA extracted from each cell subset was distributed evenly over all wells of several immunoSEQ 96-well plates, and each plate served as one replicate. For sorted subsets, approximately 210 ng genomic DNA, equal to 30,000 to 35,000 T cell genomes, was loaded into each replicate PCR. Purified libraries were quantified with a Qubit 3.0 fluorometer, sized on a Bioanalyzer 2100, and re-quantified with the KAPA Library Quantification kit. Every immunoSEQ 96-well plate was sequenced on a separate single-read 150-cycle Illumina NextSeq 550 flow cell. The source study handled its data this way. Because the immunoSEQ output held only junctional sequences and lacked quality scores, the filtering could not match the filtering applied to full-length reads. To assign V/J genes and CDR3, sequences were annotated using PyIR, a Python wrapper for IgBLAST v1.9, with IMGT germline references. Reads were filtered out if the reads had weak V/J assignments (E-value above 1e-6), no CDR3, stop codons, out-of-frame junctions, or ambiguous translated residues. A V3J clonotype was defined by an identical inferred V gene, J gene, and CDR3 amino acid sequence. The percentage overlap between two repertoires was calculated by dividing the number of shared unique clonotypes by the size of the smaller repertoire. Three approaches were used to assess repertoire richness: RTK rarefaction, the Chao1 estimator, and Recon v2.1 estimates of unobserved clonotypes. Generation probabilities for all TCRbeta clonotypes obtained by the gDNA method from a handful of donors were computed using OLGA. TCRdb retrieved this table from immuneACCESS and kept in-frame rearrangements only. Not all clones are present; in checked studies, unresolved V genes account for under half, and no reason is known for the remainder. Clone size and the V and J calls come from that table; the DNA yielded D and trimming. A total of hundreds of thousands of clones appear in this sample, more than 95% of them only once. Roughly 0.05% of the sample belongs to the ten largest clones.

The donors were healthy, HIV-negative adults who had no recently reported acute infections or vaccinations. Every donor was a Caucasian adult living in Nashville, Tennessee, USA. CD4+ T cells were enriched by magnetic negative selection; naive cells were then positively selected on CD45RA, and the negative fraction formed the memory subset. Blood was collected by leukapheresis, and PBMCs were isolated by Ficoll-Histopaque density gradient centrifugation and then cryopreserved in liquid nitrogen vapor phase. Analytical flow cytometry was used to check the purity and quantity of each magnetically sorted T cell population. Genomic DNA was isolated from each sorted fraction and quantified by UV absorbance on a Nanodrop 2000c. Concerning this clone itself: Its antigen specificity is not known. Within one base of it there is no much larger clone, and no base qualities were kept.

Specimen: naive CD4+ T cells sorted from blood. The intended sense of this specimen's cell subset or site label: CD45RA+ positively selected. The receptor was isolated from a woman between 25 and 40 years old in good health.

CDR3 loop: CASSLGSGTNTEAFF. The sequenced DNA is TGTGCCAGCAGTTTAGGTAGTGGAACTAACACTGAAGCTTTCTTT. The chain links TRBV28 with TRBJ1-1, with no confidently assigned D gene. The germline V gene yields MDHEN for CDR1 and SYDVKM for CDR2. Between the V and J ends, shortened by 2 bases and 2 bases respectively, the junction contains 12 bases. From the cysteine up to the phenylalanine, the CDR3 has a length of 15 residues. The only DNA kept is the CDR3, 45 bases in frame from the first base.